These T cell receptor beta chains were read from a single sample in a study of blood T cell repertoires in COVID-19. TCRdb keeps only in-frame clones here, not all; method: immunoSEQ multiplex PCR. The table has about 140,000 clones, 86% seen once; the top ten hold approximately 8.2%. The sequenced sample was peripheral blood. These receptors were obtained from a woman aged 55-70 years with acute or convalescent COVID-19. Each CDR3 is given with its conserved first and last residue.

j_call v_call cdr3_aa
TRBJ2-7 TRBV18 CASSRQEVDYEQYF
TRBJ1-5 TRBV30 CAWSVPLAGVSNQPQHF
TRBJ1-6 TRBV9 CASSEGQGGYNSPLHF
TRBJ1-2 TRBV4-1 CASSQDYYPGQGPRNLYGYTF
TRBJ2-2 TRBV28 CASSRGDRGGTGELFF
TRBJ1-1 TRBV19 CASRQGGLNTEAFF
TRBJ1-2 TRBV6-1 CASSEVHGTGMYGYTF
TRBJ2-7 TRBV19 CASSIGRGYEQYF
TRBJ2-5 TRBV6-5 CASRSQGPQETQYF
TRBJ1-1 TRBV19 CASSGQTGPGRAFF
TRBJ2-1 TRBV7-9 CASSPSGLAHNEQFF
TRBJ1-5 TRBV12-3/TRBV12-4 CASQGQGGQPQHF
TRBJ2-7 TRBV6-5 CASSRPGTGRYEQYF
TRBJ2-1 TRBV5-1 CASSHRSGGGGDEQFF
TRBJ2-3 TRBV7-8 CASSSQTGKSDTQYF
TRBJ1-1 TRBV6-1 CASSEAQAAEAFF
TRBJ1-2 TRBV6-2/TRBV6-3 CASSEGIGYTF
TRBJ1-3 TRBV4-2 CASSQDRGQATGNTIYF
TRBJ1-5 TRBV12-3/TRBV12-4 CASSRGNQPQHF
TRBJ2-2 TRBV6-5 CASGRVTRTGELFF
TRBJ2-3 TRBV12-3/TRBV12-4 CASSPRGTDTQYF
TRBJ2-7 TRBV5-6 CASSLDEEQYF
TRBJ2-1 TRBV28 CASSPNSYNEQFF
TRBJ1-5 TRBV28 CASSPAGQGGNQPQHF